Detailed here is one T cell receptor beta chain. The clone's antigen remains unknown. Base qualities were left out, and no much larger clone turns up one base away. This sample was included in a study of beta chain features in type 1 diabetes (dated by TCRdb to the late 2010s). About the study as a whole: Mean age, gender distribution, total cell number and subset yield did not differ between patients and healthy donors. Naive and central memory subsets were obtained from all 30 or so donors, but regulatory and stem cell-like memory subsets were isolated from only 8 patients and roughly eight healthy donors. Across all samples, roughly 110,000,000 sorted cells were examined, and cell number per subset correlated strongly with RNA yield. The study compared the TCRB repertoires of sorted circulating CD4+ T cell subsets in recently diagnosed type 1 diabetes patients with those in matched healthy donors. Overall results and qualifications from the work: Because small numbers of individuals were included in the HLA sub-analyses, any influence of HLA type on TCRB rearrangement was left unresolved. Type 1 diabetes patients showed a moderate but significant shortening of TCRB CDR3 length in all four CD4+ subsets. PCR might favor shorter templates, but patient and control samples were amplified and corrected together, so any skew would affect both groups equally. Fewer insertions and more nucleotide deletions at VDJ recombination sites were observed in patients with type 1 diabetes, implying thymic rearrangement abnormalities. Naive, central memory and regulatory TCRB repertoires appeared more similar among patients than among healthy donors. Because cDNA rather than genomic DNA was sequenced, highly expressing activated cells could have been over-represented, although no difference in activation and CD3 levels was found between groups.

Each donor gave one peripheral blood draw, roughly 120 mL on average, collected into heparinised tubes. Using a panel that included CD45RO, CCR7, CD25, CD127, CD95 and CD27, naive, central memory, regulatory and stem cell-like memory CD4+ T cells were sorted on a BD FACSAria II. Every sorted population had a purity above 95%. Right away, PBMCs were isolated by Lymphoprep density gradient centrifugation and were stained directly, with no culture step. Samples were stained and sorted in pairs, with one healthy donor and one patient per experiment, so that batch effects were minimized. The High Capacity cDNA Reverse Transcription Kit was used to reverse transcribe all of the isolated RNA, meaning that expressed TCRB transcripts were what got sequenced. Deep immunoSEQ sequencing was applied to naive, central memory and regulatory T cell samples, giving an average of roughly 3.5 million total reads per sample. Sorted cells were lysed in RLT buffer and RNA was extracted with DNase-treated RNeasy Micro or Mini kits, depending on cell number. To prevent cross-contamination, each cell subset was processed individually, whereas patient and healthy donor samples were processed jointly. The immunoSEQ multiplex PCR was used to amplify TCRB sequences from cDNA, generating 87-bp fragments that spanned the CDR3 region. Amplicons were sequenced on the Illumina HiSeq platform. Regarding the original processing steps: PCR bias was computationally corrected using synthetic template baselines, reads within Hamming distance 2 were collapsed, and singletons that could not be merged were discarded. Reads were aligned against IMGT to assign V, D and J genes, CDR3 length and insertions or deletions at six rearrangement sites. Within each subset, clonotype counts were normalized to sorted cell number, after which true diversity and Gini coefficients were computed with the tcR R package. The overlap coefficient, calculated on TCRB nucleotide sequences, was used to quantify repertoire sharing. Out-of-frame TCRB sequences from naive cells were analyzed to stand in for the pre-selection repertoire. TCRdb stores this immuneACCESS table with in-frame sequences only. Part of the clones is absent; in the studies checked, under half of the shortfall reflects unresolved V genes, and no reason is known for the rest. The V and J calls and clone size were taken over from that table, and D and trimming were inferred from the DNA. The table for this sample lists about 360,000 clones; around 12% of them were counted only once. Jointly, the top ten make up more than 0.015% of the sample.

Including cysteine and phenylalanine, the CDR3 has 14 amino acids. The CDR3 DNA has 42 bases and is translated from base 1. Reading the germline V gene gives CDR1 SGDLS and CDR2 YYNGEE. Compared with germline, V lacks 1 base and J lacks 5 bases; bases without a gene match: 4. This sequence uses TRBV9 and TRBJ2-5; 8 bases in between match TRBD1. This TCR was sampled from a young man in good health. Sequencing was done on a sample of naive CD4+ T cells from blood. The meaning of the sample's cell subset or site label: true naive CD4+ T cells. This receptor carries the CDR3 CASSVLSGGETQYF. The DNA is TGTGCCAGCAGCGTATTATCAGGGGGCGAGACCCAGTACTTC.